Below, 23 T cell receptor beta chains from the same sample are listed, as sequenced in a study of blood T cell repertoires in COVID-19. Some clones are missing from TCRdb's copy, which holds only in-frame ones; the method was immunoSEQ multiplex PCR. The sample consists of hundreds of thousands of clones, around nine tenths of them appearing once. The sequencing sample was made of peripheral blood. These receptors were taken from a woman in her seventies with COVID-19, enrolled during active disease.

The chain links TRBV2 to TRBJ2-2, with TRBD2 matching over 10 bases. V gave up 3 bases and J gave up 7 bases; unmatched junction bases: 5. Germline V gene sequence: CDR1 SNHLY, CDR2 FYNNEI. The CDR3 is 15 amino acids. The CDR3 nucleotides read TGTGCCAGCAGTGACAGCGGGGGGGCCCGCGGGGAGCTGTTTTTT. Protein: CASSDSGGARGELFF.

The gene calls are TRBV3-1 (or the pseudogene TRBV3-2) and TRBJ1-4; D gene unclear. CDR1 is LGHDT and CDR2 is YNNKEL in the germline V gene (reference sequence). This CDR3 comprises 14 residues. The V end was cut by 1 base, the J end by 7 bases, with 10 bases between. CDR3 region: CASSQAVGGEKLFF. The CDR3 DNA sequence: TGTGCCAGCAGCCAAGCTGTCGGAGGTGAAAAACTGTTTTTT.

The chain uses TRBV7-9 and TRBJ2-3; TRBD2 matches 11 bases. The germline V gene has CDR1 SEHNR and CDR2 FQNEAQ (reference sequence). The CDR3 contains 16 residues. V lost 5 bases to trimming and J lost 4 bases; unmatched junction nucleotides: 8. This CDR3 is CASSRVSGGAPDTQYF. CDR3 sequence (DNA): TGTGCCAGCAGCCGGGTTAGCGGGGGGGCCCCAGATACGCAGTATTTT. Full variable domain (remainder filled in from reference TRBV7-9 and TRBJ2-3): DTGVSQNPRHKITKRGQNVTFRCDPISEHNRLYWYRQTLGQGPEFLTYFQNEAQLEKSRLLSDRFSAERPKGSFSTLEIQRTEQGDSAMYLCASSRVSGGAPDTQYFGPGTRLTVL.

The chain combines TRBV5-6 with TRBJ1-5; 9 bases are a match to TRBD1. Germline V gene sequence: CDR1 SGHDT, CDR2 YYEEEE. The trim removed 0 bases at V and 3 bases at J, leaving 4 bases unmatched. The CDR3 totals 16 residues. CDR3 amino acids: CASSLDRGLFNQPQHF. CDR3 DNA sequence: TGTGCCAGCAGCTTGGACAGGGGGCTTTTCAATCAGCCCCAGCATTTT.

The chain is built from TRBV24-1 and TRBJ2-1, with 15 bases lining up with TRBD2. The CDR3 runs 20 residues. CDR1 KGHDR and CDR2 SFDVKD come from the germline V gene. The trim removed 1 base at V and 0 bases at J, leaving 6 bases unmatched. The CDR3 here is CATSDFGTSGGFSSYNEQFF. CDR3 bases: TGTGCCACCAGTGATTTCGGGACTAGCGGGGGGTTTAGCTCCTACAATGAGCAGTTCTTC.

V gene TRBV7-8 combines with J gene TRBJ2-2, with 8 bases identical to TRBD1. The ends lost 5 bases at V and 5 bases at J; junction bases unmatched: 10. The germline V gene encodes CDR1 SGHVS and CDR2 FQNEAQ. The CDR3 spans 16 residues. The CDR3 here is CASSPETGVGTGELFF. CDR3 in DNA: TGTGCCAGCAGCCCCGAGACAGGGGTTGGGACCGGGGAGCTGTTTTTT.

The rearrangement joins TRBV19 to TRBJ1-2; D gene ambiguous. CDR1 LNHDA and CDR2 SQIVND come from the germline V gene (reference sequence). V was pared by 1 base and J by 8 bases, with 11 bases between. This CDR3 comprises 13 residues. The CDR3 reads CASSIGDPGGYTF. The CDR3 nucleotides are TGTGCCAGTAGTATAGGCGACCCGGGAGGCTACACCTTC.

V and J are TRBV5-1 and TRBJ2-1, with TRBD2 matching over 7 bases. The V gene end was trimmed by 4 bases and the J gene end by 2 bases; junction bases not matched to a gene: 9. This CDR3 contains 16 residues. Germline-derived CDR1 and CDR2 are SGHRS and YFSETQ. CDR3 DNA: TGCGCCAGCAGCAGGACGTCCGGGACTACCTACAATGAGCAGTTCTTC. This sequence encodes CASSRTSGTTYNEQFF.

This rearrangement joins TRBV24-1 to TRBJ1-4; 7 bases are a match to TRBD1. Germline-derived CDR1 and CDR2 are KGHDR and SFDVKD. The V and J ends lost 12 bases and 6 bases, in that order; junction bases with no gene match: 9. This CDR3 has 13 residues. CDR3 sequence reads: CAVSQGIDEKLFF. The CDR3, as DNA: TGTGCCGTTTCACAGGGGATAGATGAAAAACTGTTTTTT.

The chain carries TRBV2 and TRBJ1-1; D not certain. The CDR3 is 13 amino acids. Trimming removed 6 bases at V and 0 bases at J, with 8 bases between. The germline V gene encodes CDR1 SNHLY and CDR2 FYNNEI. Here the CDR3 DNA reads TGTGCCAGCAGCAGGATGATGAACACTGAAGCTTTCTTT. This codes for CASSRMMNTEAFF.

This rearrangement joins TRBV29-1 to TRBJ2-3, with a possible D match to TRBD2 (5 bases). The CDR3 totals 9 residues. Germline V gene lookup returns CDR1 SQVTM and CDR2 ANQGSEA. Trimming pared 8 bases from V and 11 bases from J, leaving 11 bases between. The CDR3 region is CSFRDRQYF. The CDR3, as DNA: TGCAGCTTCCGGGATCGGCAGTATTTT.

The count of this clone is one. V gene TRBV2 combines with J gene TRBJ2-3; 11 bases map to TRBD2. The CDR3 totals 16 residues. Trimming at V came to 4 bases and at J to 0 bases, leaving 3 bases not matched to a gene. Germline CDR1 reads SNHLY; CDR2 reads FYNNEI. DNA for the CDR3: TGTGCCAGCAGTGCTCGACTAGCGGGGAGCACAGATACGCAGTATTTT. Protein product: CASSARLAGSTDTQYF.

This chain uses TRBV7-2 with TRBJ1-5; no clear D. The V end lost 5 bases, the J end lost 6 bases, and 14 bases lay between the germline ends. This CDR3 spans 14 amino acids. Germline V CDR1 and CDR2: SGHTA, FQGNSA. CDR3 amino acids: CASSPNLLGQPQHF. CDR3 in DNA: TGTGCCAGCAGCCCCAACCTTCTAGGTCAGCCCCAGCATTTT.

This clone has more than one count but fewer than ten. The rearrangement joins TRBV6-4 to TRBJ2-3; 8 nucleotides align to TRBD1. Trimming removed 6 bases from V and 4 bases from J; junction bases left unmatched: 9. In germline, CDR1 is MRHNA, CDR2 SNTAGT. This CDR3 has 15 amino acids. The CDR3 spells CASSLGQGRADTQYF. The DNA of the CDR3 is TGTGCCAGCAGCTTAGGACAGGGACGGGCAGATACGCAGTATTTT.

V usage is TRBV7-9 and J usage is TRBJ2-3; TRBD1 aligns across 10 bases. V dropped 4 bases and J dropped 3; count of bases not matched to a gene: 1. Looked up from germline, CDR1 is SEHNR and CDR2 is FQNEAQ (reference sequence). CDR3 size: 14 residues. The CDR3 DNA reads TGTGCCAGCAGCTCGGGACAGGGGACAGATACGCAGTATTTT. This encodes CASSSGQGTDTQYF. The full variable domain, with the rest looked up from reference TRBV7-9 and TRBJ2-3, is DTGVSQNPRHKITKRGQNVTFRCDPISEHNRLYWYRQTLGQGPEFLTYFQNEAQLEKSRLLSDRFSAERPKGSFSTLEIQRTEQGDSAMYLCASSSGQGTDTQYFGPGTRLTVL.

The chain links TRBV2 to TRBJ1-6; D unresolved. Trimming took 8 bases from V and 7 from J, leaving 12 bases between them. The V gene's germline CDR1 is SNHLY and CDR2 FYNNEI. The CDR3 totals 13 residues. CDR3 sequence (DNA): TGTGCCAGCGGCGACTCCGGGAATTCACCCCTCCACTTT. Amino acid sequence: CASGDSGNSPLHF.

This chain uses TRBV5-6 with TRBJ2-6; D remains unclear. This CDR3 is 15 amino acids long. The V and J ends lost 4 bases and 1 base respectively, with 9 bases between them. In germline, CDR1 is SGHDT, CDR2 YYEEEE. The CDR3 DNA reads as TGTGCCAGCAGCGGCCAGCGATCTGGGGCCAACGTCCTGACTTTC. Its translation: CASSGQRSGANVLTF.

The V gene is TRBV4-2, the J gene TRBJ2-5; TRBD2 aligns across 10 bases. V shed 2 bases and J 5 bases; nucleotides not matched to a gene: 5. This CDR3 spans 15 amino acids. Germline values: CDR1 LGHNA, CDR2 YNFKEQ. CDR3 nucleotide sequence: TGTGCCAGCAGCCAACTAGCGGGGGAGGGTGAGACCCAGTACTTC. Translation: CASSQLAGEGETQYF.

The rearrangement uses TRBV28 and TRBJ1-2; D is undetermined. The CDR3 spans 14 residues. CDR1 and CDR2 (germline): MDHEN, SYDVKM. The V gene lost 1 base and the J gene lost 6 bases, with 12 bases spanning the gap. CDR3 sequence: CASSLLDGENGYTF. The CDR3 nucleotides read TGTGCCAGCAGTTTATTGGACGGGGAAAATGGCTACACCTTC.

The chain uses TRBV5-6 and TRBJ1-2; 8 bases match TRBD1. Losses at the gene ends were 3 bases for V and 6 bases for J; bases not matched to a gene: 7. This CDR3 spans 14 amino acids. Per germline, CDR1 SGHDT and CDR2 YYEEEE. CDR3 amino acids: CASSSRTGWDGYTF. The CDR3 DNA follows: TGTGCCAGCAGCTCCCGGACAGGGTGGGATGGCTACACCTTC. Using reference TRBV5-6 and TRBJ1-2 for the parts outside the CDR3, the full variable domain is DAGVTQSPTHLIKTRGQQVTLRCSPKSGHDTVSWYQQALGQGPQFIFQYYEEEERQRGNFPDRFSGHQFPNYSSELNVNALLLGDSALYLCASSSRTGWDGYTFGSGTRLTVV.

The chain carries TRBV30 and TRBJ2-6, with TRBD2 matching 7 bases. This CDR3 spans 16 amino acids. Germline assignment: CDR1 GTSNPN and CDR2 SVGIG (reference sequence). Trimming cost V 0 bases and J 3 bases; bases outside gene matches: 5. CDR3 nucleotide sequence: TGTGCCTGGAGTGTACTGGGAGGGTTTGGGGCCAACGTCCTGACTTTC. Protein product: CAWSVLGGFGANVLTF.

The chain is built from TRBV18 and TRBJ1-5; possible D gene TRBD1, 6 bases. This CDR3 contains 14 residues. V dropped 1 base and J dropped 7 bases, with 11 bases sitting between them. CDR1 KGHSH and CDR2 LQKENI come from the germline V gene. The CDR3 DNA reads as TGTGCCAGCTCACCACTGCCGACAGGACAGCCCCAGCATTTT. It yields the protein CASSPLPTGQPQHF.

The chain couples TRBV14 to TRBJ2-2; 8 bases are shared with TRBD1. This CDR3 comprises 16 residues. Germline V CDR1 and CDR2: SGHDN, FVKESK. The trim removed 2 bases at V and 4 bases at J, leaving 6 bases unmatched. CDR3 sequence (DNA): TGTGCCAGCAGCCAAATGACAGGGGCGGGCACCGGGGAGCTGTTTTTT. Amino acids: CASSQMTGAGTGELFF. Combining the CDR3 with reference TRBV14 and TRBJ2-2 gives the whole variable domain EAGVTQFPSHSVIEKGQTVTLRCDPISGHDNLYWYRRVMGKEIKFLLHFVKESKQDESGMPNNRFLAERTGGTYSTLKVQPAELEDSGVYFCASSQMTGAGTGELFFGEGSRLTVL.